The 30 T cell receptor beta chains presented below share a single source sample, sequenced in a study of blood T cells in healthy people across ages. For the second PCR, which ran for roughly 6 to 12 cycles, a sample-barcoded 5' primer and a J-beta primer mix were used. From the 5' RACE reads, TCRdb called clonotypes with MiXCR, one entry per CDR3 protein. The sample includes more than 1,400,000 distinct CDR3 sequences, around two fifths of them seen just once. The sequenced sample consisted of blood. The receptors derive from a woman aged 18-29 years in good health.

This clonotype was picked up a small number of times. This chain joins TRBV27 and TRBJ2-3, with D possibly called TRBD1 or TRBD2 (5 bases each). The CDR3 is 15 amino acids. Germline CDR1 and CDR2: MNHEY and SMNVEV (reference sequence). V was pared by 2 bases and J by 2 bases, with 11 bases between. In nucleotides, the CDR3 is TGTGCCAGCAGTTTACCTCCCGGGGCCACAGATACGCAGTATTTT. Encoded protein: CASSLPPGATDTQYF.

A remark on this clonotype: A much larger clone differs from this one at a single base, so this may be a read error. V usage is TRBV25-1 and J usage is TRBJ2-7; the D gene is possibly TRBD1 (6 bases). V lost 4 bases to trimming and J lost 12 bases, with 16 bases between them. Germline values: CDR1 MGHDK, CDR2 SYGVNS. CDR3 length: 12 amino acids. The CDR3 region is CASSGTGPIRYF. CDR3 DNA sequence: TGTGCCAGCAGTGGAACAGGGCCAATACGGTACTTC.

The chain joins TRBV12-3 or TRBV12-4 to TRBJ2-1; D gene uncertain. There are 14 residues in the CDR3. The ends were cut back, 5 bases at V and 8 bases at J, with 16 bases in the middle. The CDR3 sequence is CASSPLSSTHEQFF. The CDR3 DNA reads TGTGCCAGCAGTCCCCTTTCTTCCACCCATGAGCAGTTCTTC.

This chain links TRBV20-1 with TRBJ2-7; 7 positions match TRBD2. The germline V gene has CDR1 DFQATT and CDR2 SNEGSKA (reference sequence). The CDR3 covers 14 residues. V lost 0 bases and J lost 3; bases outside the gene matches: 5. CDR3 sequence reads: CSARDRASGYEQYF. For the CDR3, the DNA is TGCAGTGCTAGAGATAGGGCTAGCGGCTACGAGCAGTACTTC.

On this clonotype itself: This may be a read error, as it is one base from a much larger clone. The V gene is TRBV10-3, the J gene TRBJ2-7; perhaps TRBD2 as D (5 bases). The germline CDR1 and CDR2 sequences are ENHRY and SYGVKD. The germline V and J ends were trimmed by 8 bases and 7 bases, with 21 bases remaining between them. This CDR3 comprises 14 residues. The CDR3 nucleotides read TGTGCCATCTGCCAGGACGGCCGGGGAGTGGAGCAGTACTTC. Protein sequence: CAICQDGRGVEQYF.

This chain links TRBV20-1 with TRBJ2-1; D tentatively reads TRBD1 or TRBD2 (5 bases each). V lost 5 bases and J lost 4, with 18 bases in between. Germline values: CDR1 DFQATT, CDR2 SNEGSKA (reference sequence). This CDR3 region has 15 residues. This CDR3 is CSALPKGPDYNEQFF. The CDR3, as DNA: TGCAGTGCTCTCCCAAAGGGACCCGATTACAATGAGCAGTTCTTC.

The rearrangement uses TRBV4-1 and TRBJ2-4, with 11 positions matching TRBD2. The DNA end is a closer match to TRBJ2-7, so the J assignment may be wrong. Germline assignment: CDR1 MGHRA and CDR2 YSYEKL. This CDR3 is built from 15 residues. This chain's CDR3 is CASSHTSGSAYEQYF. CDR3 DNA: TGCGCCAGCAGCCACACTAGCGGGAGTGCTTACGAGCAGTACTTC.

This clonotype was observed a few times. V and J are TRBV6-1 and TRBJ2-7, with 7 bases matching TRBD1. The CDR3 length is 14 residues. V dropped 4 bases and J dropped 2; count of bases not matched to a gene: 5. Per germline, CDR1 MNHNS and CDR2 SASEGT. The DNA of the CDR3 is TGTGCCAGCAGTGGGGGGACAGCGACCTACGAGCAGTACTTC. It codes for CASSGGTATYEQYF.

CDR3 residues: CSARGAVNRGHTEAFF. In DNA, the CDR3 is TGCAGTGCTAGAGGGGCTGTAAACAGGGGACACACTGAAGCTTTCTTT. The rearrangement joins TRBV20-1 to TRBJ1-1; the match to TRBD1 covers 7 bases. CDR1 and CDR2 (germline): DFQATT, SNEGSKA (reference sequence). This CDR3 is 16 amino acids long. J gave up 3 bases and V 1 base, and 11 bases lay outside the gene matches.

As DNA, the CDR3 is TGTGCCAGCCGATATGGGGGGGCCCTCACCCCCCTTAATGAAAAACTGTTTTTT. Amino acid sequence: CASRYGGALTPLNEKLFF. The chain uses TRBV6-1 and TRBJ1-4, with D possibly TRBD1 on 6 matching bases. Trimming left V 8 bases short and J 4 bases short, with 26 bases between. CDR1 MNHNS and CDR2 SASEGT come from the germline V gene. CDR3 length equals 18 residues.

The chain has TRBV5-1 and TRBJ1-1; D gene uncertain. The V gene lost 6 bases and the J gene lost 4 bases, with 13 bases spanning the gap. The CDR3 loop spans 13 amino acids. Germline V lookup: CDR1 SGHRS, CDR2 YFSETQ. CDR3 sequence: CASTPGVPTEAFF. The CDR3 DNA reads as TGCGCCAGCACCCCTGGCGTTCCCACTGAAGCTTTCTTT. Looking up the rest from reference TRBV5-1 and TRBJ1-1 gives the full variable domain: KAGVTQTPRYLIKTRGQQVTLSCSPISGHRSVSWYQQTPGQGLQFLFEYFSETQRNKGNFPGRFSGRQFSNSRSEMNVSTLELGDSALYLCASTPGVPTEAFFGQGTRLTVV.

This clonotype appeared once. The chain joins TRBV7-2 to TRBJ2-7; 10 bases are shared with TRBD1. CDR3 length: 17 amino acids. Germline V gives CDR1 SGHTA, CDR2 FQGNSA. The J segment lost 2 bases and the V segment lost 5 bases, leaving 12 bases of the junction unmatched. The CDR3 sequence: CASSQSRGDRGTYEQYF. Written as DNA, the CDR3 is TGTGCCAGCAGCCAAAGCCGAGGGGACAGGGGAACCTACGAGCAGTACTTC.

This chain connects TRBV6-5 to TRBJ1-2; TRBD1 matches at 7 bases. J was trimmed by 8 bases and V by 4 bases; bases with no gene match: 7. Germline V gives CDR1 MNHEY, CDR2 SVGAGI. The CDR3 covers 13 residues. The CDR3 coding sequence is TGTGCCAGCAGTTTCGACAGGGCCTTAGGCTACACCTTC. Translating gives CASSFDRALGYTF.

The rearrangement links TRBV27 to TRBJ1-1; D gene uncertain. CDR3 length equals 15 residues. Deletions cut 0 bases from V and 4 bases from J, with 12 bases between. CDR1 and CDR2 (germline): MNHEY, SMNVEV (reference sequence). CDR3 loop: CASSLSLGGITEAFF. In DNA form, the CDR3 reads TGTGCCAGCAGTTTATCGTTGGGAGGGATCACTGAAGCTTTCTTT.

The chain carries TRBV6-6 and TRBJ2-7, with D possibly TRBD1 on 6 matching bases. Germline CDR1 is MNHNY and CDR2 is SVGAGI (reference sequence). V was pared by 5 bases and J by 2 bases, with 13 bases between. This CDR3 is 14 amino acids long. The CDR3 loop is CASSMTTGTYEQYF. The CDR3 coding sequence is TGTGCCAGCAGTATGACGACAGGTACCTACGAGCAGTACTTC.

The chain employs TRBV28 and TRBJ2-3; possibly TRBD2 for D (5 bases). Between the trimmed V and J ends, which lost 4 bases and 2 bases, there was a span of 13 bases. The CDR3 loop spans 15 amino acids. Germline CDR1 is MDHEN and CDR2 is SYDVKM. CDR3 in amino acids: CASSWARETTDTQYF. The CDR3 nucleotides read TGTGCCAGCAGTTGGGCGAGGGAAACCACAGATACGCAGTATTTT.

With respect to this clonotype: A much larger clone lies a single base off, so this may be a read error. The CDR3: CASSPPGTGGSDTQYF. The DNA of the CDR3 is TGTGCCAGCAGCCCTCCCGGGACAGGGGGCTCAGATACGCAGTATTTT. The rearrangement joins TRBV5-5 to TRBJ2-3; 12 nucleotides match TRBD1. Unmatched junction bases numbered 7, after V lost 4 bases and J lost 4 bases. Germline V gene sequence: CDR1 SGHKS, CDR2 YYEKEE (reference sequence). The CDR3 has 16 residues.

CDR3 region: CASSVVIGGAEQFF. In DNA, the CDR3 is TGTGCCAGCAGCGTAGTAATCGGGGGCGCTGAGCAGTTCTTC. The chain links TRBV11-2 to TRBJ2-1; D is possibly TRBD1 or TRBD2 (6 bases each). The CDR3 totals 14 residues. The V gene's germline CDR1 is SGHAT and CDR2 FQNNGV. Trimming pared 5 bases from V and 9 bases from J, leaving 17 bases between.

This clonotype was counted only a few times. The chain uses TRBV20-1 and TRBJ2-7; maybe TRBD2 (6 bases). CDR1 is DFQATT and CDR2 is SNEGSKA in the germline V gene (reference sequence). Trimming cost V 8 bases and J 4 bases, with 9 bases left between them. The CDR3 has 10 residues. The CDR3 spells CSPEGYEQYF. As DNA, the CDR3 is TGCAGTCCGGAGGGATACGAGCAGTACTTC.

The gene calls are TRBV20-1 and TRBJ1-4, with a weak D call TRBD1 (5 bases). The V gene lost 6 bases and the J gene lost 6 bases, with 11 bases spanning the gap. This CDR3 has 12 amino acids. CDR1 is DFQATT, CDR2 SNEGSKA, per germline (reference sequence). For the CDR3, the DNA is TGCAGTGCGACAGTCAGTGATGAAAAACTGTTTTTT. This gives the protein CSATVSDEKLFF.

This clonotype has only a few counts. The genes are TRBV29-1 and TRBJ2-5, with TRBD1 as a possible D gene (6 bases). The J call is in doubt because the DNA end fits TRBJ2-7 better. Germline V CDR1 and CDR2: SQVTM, ANQGSEA. The CDR3 covers 13 residues. The CDR3 protein is CRQRQVSSYEQYF. CDR3 nucleotide sequence: TGCAGACAACGACAGGTATCCTCCTACGAGCAGTACTTC.

The genes are TRBV12-3 or TRBV12-4 and TRBJ2-1; D remains unclear. The CDR3 contains 12 residues. V lost 7 bases, J lost 7 bases, and 11 bases lay in between. The chain's CDR3 is CASTPPRNEQFF. DNA for the CDR3: TGTGCCAGCACTCCGCCCCGGAATGAGCAGTTCTTC.

This clonotype was seen only a few times. This chain uses TRBV7-3 with TRBJ2-3, with TRBD2 identical over 11 bases. The CDR3 runs to 16 residues. CDR1 is SGHTA, CDR2 FQGTGA, per germline. With V trimmed by 9 bases and J by 2 bases, 10 bases remained unmatched. This chain's CDR3 is CASAIGTSGYTDTQYF. The CDR3 DNA reads as TGTGCCAGTGCAATCGGGACTAGCGGATACACAGATACGCAGTATTTT.

CDR3 sequence: CASSPTVTEPYGYTF. The CDR3 DNA reads as TGCGCCAGCAGCCCCACGGTGACAGAGCCCTATGGCTACACCTTC. The rearrangement joins TRBV5-1 to TRBJ1-2; maybe TRBD1 (5 bases). V gave up 4 bases and J gave up 4 bases, with 17 bases separating them. The CDR3 runs 15 residues. The germline CDR1 and CDR2 sequences are SGHRS and YFSETQ. Combining the CDR3 with reference TRBV5-1 and TRBJ1-2 gives the whole variable domain KAGVTQTPRYLIKTRGQQVTLSCSPISGHRSVSWYQQTPGQGLQFLFEYFSETQRNKGNFPGRFSGRQFSNSRSEMNVSTLELGDSALYLCASSPTVTEPYGYTFGSGTRLTVV.

This clonotype was counted only a few times. This chain connects TRBV3-1 to TRBJ1-2; 8 nucleotides line up with TRBD1. Trimming removed 0 bases from V and 4 bases from J; junction bases left unmatched: 10. Germline assignment: CDR1 LGHDT and CDR2 YNNKEL (reference sequence). The CDR3 extends over 17 amino acids. CDR3 amino acids: CASSQEGRGPGGYGYTF. The CDR3 DNA is TGTGCCAGCAGCCAAGAGGGCAGGGGGCCTGGTGGCTATGGCTACACCTTC.

Concerning this clonotype: Sequence at one end of the junction differs from germline and may be a read error. The gene calls are TRBV15 and TRBJ1-2; no definite D call. Looked up from germline, CDR1 is LNHNV and CDR2 is YYDKDF (reference sequence). The CDR3 is 12 amino acids. The CDR3 nucleotides read TGTGCCGCCAGAGGGTCTAACTATGGCTACACCTTC. Its protein is CAARGSNYGYTF.

The V call is TRBV29-1, the J call TRBJ1-5; TRBD1 agrees at 9 bases. This CDR3 has 13 amino acids. Germline V CDR1 and CDR2: SQVTM, ANQGSEA. With 1 base clipped from V and 5 bases from J, the junction kept 0 bases outside the gene matches. This CDR3 is CSVEGTGDQPQHF. As DNA, the CDR3 is TGCAGCGTTGAAGGGACAGGGGATCAGCCCCAGCATTTT. The complete variable domain, with remaining parts taken from reference TRBV29-1 and TRBJ1-5, reads SAVISQKPSRDICQRGTSLTIQCQVDSQVTMMFWYRQQPGQSLTLIATANQGSEATYESGFVIDKFPISRPNLTFSTLTVSNMSPEDSSIYLCSVEGTGDQPQHFGDGTRLSIL.

This clonotype has just a few counts. The chain combines TRBV5-1 with TRBJ2-7; TRBD1 or TRBD2 may be the D gene (6 bases each). Germline lookup yields CDR1 SGHRS and CDR2 YFSETQ. This CDR3 is built from 14 residues. Trimming shortened V by 5 bases and J by 4 bases, and 16 bases separated the two germline ends. The CDR3 protein is CASRSSGGAYEQYF. Written as DNA, the CDR3 is TGCGCCAGCAGAAGTTCCGGGGGCGCGTACGAGCAGTACTTC.

At least ten counts were recorded for this clonotype. The chain has TRBV5-6 and TRBJ2-1, with D maybe TRBD2 (6 bases). Trimming removed 4 bases from V and 10 bases from J, with 15 bases in between. This CDR3 contains 13 residues. The germline CDR1 and CDR2 sequences are SGHDT and YYEEEE. Here the CDR3 DNA reads TGTGCCAGCAGCCCGACCCCAGGGAGGGAGCAGTTCTTC. Residues: CASSPTPGREQFF.

This clonotype was detected only a few times. The chain has TRBV18 and TRBJ1-5; the D gene is possibly TRBD1 (5 bases). Germline V lookup: CDR1 KGHSH, CDR2 LQKENI. The CDR3 is 13 residues long. Trimming stripped 4 bases from V and 2 bases from J, with 6 bases between. The CDR3 bases are TGTGCCAGCTCACGGGACGGCAATCAGCCCCAGCATTTT. This encodes CASSRDGNQPQHF.